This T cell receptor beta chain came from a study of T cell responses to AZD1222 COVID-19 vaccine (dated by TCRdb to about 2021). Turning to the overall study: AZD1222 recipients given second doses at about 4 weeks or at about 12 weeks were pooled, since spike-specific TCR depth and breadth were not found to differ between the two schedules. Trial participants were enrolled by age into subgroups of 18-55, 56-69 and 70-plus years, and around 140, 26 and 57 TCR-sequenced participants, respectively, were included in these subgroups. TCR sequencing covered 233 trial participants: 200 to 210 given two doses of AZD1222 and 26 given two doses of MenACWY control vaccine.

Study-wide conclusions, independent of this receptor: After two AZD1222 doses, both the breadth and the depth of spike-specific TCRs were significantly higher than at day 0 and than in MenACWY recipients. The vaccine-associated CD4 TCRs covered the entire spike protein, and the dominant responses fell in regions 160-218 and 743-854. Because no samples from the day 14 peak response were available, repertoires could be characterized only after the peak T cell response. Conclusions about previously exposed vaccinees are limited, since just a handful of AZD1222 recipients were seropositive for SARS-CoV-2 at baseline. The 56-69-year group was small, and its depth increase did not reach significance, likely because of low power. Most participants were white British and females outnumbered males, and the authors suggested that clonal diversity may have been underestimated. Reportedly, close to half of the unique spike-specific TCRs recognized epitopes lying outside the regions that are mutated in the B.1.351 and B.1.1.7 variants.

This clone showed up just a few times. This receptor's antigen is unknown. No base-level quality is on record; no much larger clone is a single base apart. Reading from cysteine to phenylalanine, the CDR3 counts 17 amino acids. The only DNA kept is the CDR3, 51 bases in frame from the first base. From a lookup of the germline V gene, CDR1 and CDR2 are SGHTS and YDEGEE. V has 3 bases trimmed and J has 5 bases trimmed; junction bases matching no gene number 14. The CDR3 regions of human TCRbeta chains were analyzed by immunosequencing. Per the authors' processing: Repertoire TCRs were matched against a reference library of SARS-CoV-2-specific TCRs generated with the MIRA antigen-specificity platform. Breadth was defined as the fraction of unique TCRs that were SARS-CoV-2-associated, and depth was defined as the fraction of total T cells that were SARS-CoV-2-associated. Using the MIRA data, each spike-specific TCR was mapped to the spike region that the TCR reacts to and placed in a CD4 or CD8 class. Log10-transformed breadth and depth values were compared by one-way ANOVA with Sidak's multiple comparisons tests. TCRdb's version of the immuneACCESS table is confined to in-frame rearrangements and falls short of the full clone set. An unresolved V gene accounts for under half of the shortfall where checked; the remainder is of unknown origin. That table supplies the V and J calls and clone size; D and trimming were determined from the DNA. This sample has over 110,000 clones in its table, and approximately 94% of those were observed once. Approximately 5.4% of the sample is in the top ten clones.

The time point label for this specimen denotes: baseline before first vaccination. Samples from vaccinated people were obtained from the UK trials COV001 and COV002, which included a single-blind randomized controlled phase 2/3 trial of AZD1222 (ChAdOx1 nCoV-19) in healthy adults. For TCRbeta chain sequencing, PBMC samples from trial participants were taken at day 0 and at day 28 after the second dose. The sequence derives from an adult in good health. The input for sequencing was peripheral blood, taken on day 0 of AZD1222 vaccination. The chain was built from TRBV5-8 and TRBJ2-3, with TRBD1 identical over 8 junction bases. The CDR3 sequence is CASSSGSSQGAKDTQYF. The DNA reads TGTGCCAGCAGCTCCGGATCGTCGCAGGGGGCGAAAGATACGCAGTATTTT.